Presented here are 23 T cell receptor beta chains from one specimen sequenced in a study of Graves' ophthalmopathy and Graves' hyperthyroidism (dated by TCRdb to 2016 to 2018). TCRdb lists the instrument as Illumina HiSeq 2000. TCR beta CDR3 regions were amplified from RNA transcripts for repertoire sequencing. HTBI primers and the Qiagen OneStep RT-PCR kit were used in a first-round RT-PCR, which was followed by a second-round multiplex PCR, size selection and purification. TCRdb reprocessed the public reads (quality trimming at Q25 with fastp, clone calling with MiXCR) and kept in-frame beta chains. Identical CDR3 protein sequences are pooled into one entry, listed with their most common genes and DNA. This sample holds about 740,000 distinct CDR3 sequences; approximately 40% were observed only once. The ten largest clones capture roughly 46% of the sample. Sequencing used peripheral blood. Receptors were obtained from an adult man with Graves' ophthalmopathy.

As regards this clonotype: At one end, the junction sequence differs from germline, possibly due to a read error. The genes are TRBV10-3 and TRBJ1-1; tentatively, D is TRBD1 (5 bases). CDR1 and CDR2 (germline): ENHRY, SYGVKD. This CDR3 spans 19 amino acids. The CDR3 region is CASSYSLSRDGVHITEAFF. The CDR3 DNA follows: TGTGCCAGCAGTTACTCCTTGTCCCGGGACGGGGTACATATCACTGAAGCTTTCTTT.

A few counts support this clonotype. This rearrangement joins TRBV2 to TRBJ1-6; D is uncertain. This CDR3 has 13 amino acids. From germline, CDR1 is SNHLY and CDR2 FYNNEI. V gave up 6 bases and J gave up 10 bases, with 13 bases separating them. CDR3: CASRDQQRSPLHF. The CDR3 DNA follows: TGTGCCAGCAGAGACCAGCAGAGGTCACCCCTCCACTTT.

J is TRBJ2-7 and V is TRBV19; 7 bases map to TRBD1. V shed 5 bases, J shed 10 bases, and the junction held 8 bases outside the gene matches. There are 12 residues in the CDR3. Germline CDR1 LNHDA, CDR2 SQIVND (reference sequence). In nucleotides, the CDR3 is TGTGCCAGTAGTCTCCGGGACAGTAAACAGTACTTC. Amino acid sequence: CASSLRDSKQYF.

This clonotype was seen at least ten times. The chain is built from TRBV7-9 and TRBJ1-6; D uncertain. Germline loops: CDR1 SEHNR, CDR2 FQNEAQ (reference sequence). Trimming stripped 3 bases from V and 7 bases from J, with 10 bases between. CDR3 length: 14 residues. CDR3 sequence: CASSFYGENSPLHF. DNA of the CDR3: TGTGCCAGCAGCTTTTATGGGGAAAATTCACCCCTCCACTTT.

This clonotype has only a few counts. CDR3 in amino acids: CASSQEGASYGYTF. CDR3 sequence (DNA): TGTGCCAGCAGCCAAGAGGGGGCTAGCTATGGCTACACCTTC. V is TRBV7-9 and J is TRBJ1-2; the match to TRBD1 covers 7 bases. Germline V lookup: CDR1 SEHNR, CDR2 FQNEAQ (reference sequence). The trim removed 5 bases at V and 4 bases at J, leaving 7 bases unmatched. The CDR3 extends over 14 amino acids.

This clonotype was recorded at least ten times. The rearrangement joins TRBV20-1 to TRBJ1-5; D possibly corresponds to TRBD1 (5 bases). Trimming took 6 bases from V and 5 from J, leaving 14 bases between them. This CDR3 contains 13 residues. Germline CDR1 and CDR2: DFQATT and SNEGSKA (reference sequence). CDR3 nucleotide sequence: TGCAGTGCAGGACCGAGCAGGGATCAGCCCCAGCATTTT. This encodes CSAGPSRDQPQHF.

This rearrangement joins TRBV10-3 to TRBJ2-7; TRBD1 might be the D (6 bases). V shed 7 bases and J shed 5 bases, with 12 bases lying between them. In germline, CDR1 is ENHRY, CDR2 SYGVKD. The CDR3 is made up of 12 amino acids. CDR3 protein: CAITSGVHEQYF. As DNA, the CDR3 is TGTGCCATCACCTCAGGGGTCCACGAGCAGTACTTC.

The J gene is TRBJ2-2, the V gene TRBV7-6; D might be TRBD2 (6 bases). The CDR3 runs to 16 residues. V dropped 3 bases and J dropped 0 bases, with 11 bases sitting between them. The germline V gene encodes CDR1 SGHVS and CDR2 FNYEAQ. The CDR3 sequence is CASSFAGTPNTGELFF. The CDR3 bases are TGTGCCAGCAGCTTTGCCGGGACTCCGAACACCGGGGAGCTGTTTTTT.

The chain employs TRBV2 and TRBJ1-5; 7 positions agree with TRBD1. J gave up 1 base and V 4 bases, and 4 bases lay outside the gene matches. Germline CDR1 and CDR2: SNHLY and FYNNEI. CDR3 size: 15 residues. The CDR3 loop reads CASSGGTDSNQPQHF. CDR3 coding DNA: TGTGCCAGCAGTGGTGGGACAGACAGCAATCAGCCCCAGCATTTT.

The chain employs TRBV10-3 and TRBJ1-3; maybe TRBD1 (6 bases). Per the germline V gene, CDR1 is ENHRY and CDR2 is SYGVKD. The CDR3 extends over 15 amino acids. V lost 9 bases to trimming and J lost 2 bases, with 17 bases between them. The CDR3: CAIKQGRETGNTIYF. CDR3 DNA sequence: TGTGCCATAAAACAGGGCAGGGAAACTGGAAACACCATATATTTT.

There are many counts of this clonotype. The chain employs TRBV12-3 or TRBV12-4 and TRBJ2-6; the D is unclear. Trimming took off 2 bases at V and 8 bases at J, with 10 bases between the two ends. This CDR3 contains 14 residues. CDR3 sequence (DNA): TGTGCCAGCAGTTTATCCGTCAAGTCCAACGTCCTGACTTTC. Residues: CASSLSVKSNVLTF.

This clonotype turned up a few times. The chain joins TRBV7-9 to TRBJ1-2; D may be TRBD1 (5 bases). Trimming shortened V by 5 bases and J by 8 bases, and 15 bases separated the two germline ends. Germline lookup yields CDR1 SEHNR and CDR2 FQNEAQ (reference sequence). There are 13 residues in the CDR3. The DNA of the CDR3 is TGTGCCAGCAGCCAGGGACCCGCTGGAGGCTACACCTTC. Residues: CASSQGPAGGYTF.

This clonotype has ten or more counts. The chain links TRBV24-1 to TRBJ1-2, with D maybe TRBD1 (6 bases). The germline gives CDR1 KGHDR, CDR2 SFDVKD. CDR3 length equals 13 residues. Trimming took 9 bases from V and 1 from J, leaving 11 bases between them. CDR3 in amino acids: CATRGGNNYGYTF. The CDR3 region has the DNA TGTGCCACCCGAGGGGGAAATAACTATGGCTACACCTTC.

The chain has TRBV7-2 and TRBJ1-2; weak D call: TRBD1 (6 bases). This CDR3 is built from 14 residues. Germline lookup yields CDR1 SGHTA and CDR2 FQGNSA. V dropped 5 bases and J dropped 2 bases, with 12 bases sitting between them. This CDR3 reads CASSRDTQNYGYTF. CDR3 coding DNA: TGTGCCAGCAGCAGGGACACACAAAACTATGGCTACACCTTC.

The chain recombines TRBV2 with TRBJ2-7, with 7 bases lining up with TRBD1. The CDR3 has 16 amino acids. The germline V gene has CDR1 SNHLY and CDR2 FYNNEI. Trimming took 6 bases from V and 0 from J; bases not matched to a gene: 11. CDR3 DNA sequence: TGTGCCAGCAGCCACAAGGGGGCCCTGAGCTCCTACGAGCAGTACTTC. It encodes CASSHKGALSSYEQYF.

This rearrangement joins TRBV12-3 or TRBV12-4 to TRBJ2-5, with 7 bases aligning to TRBD1. The CDR3 totals 15 residues. V shed 6 bases, J shed 7 bases, and the junction held 14 bases outside the gene matches. CDR3 coding DNA: TGTGCCAGCAGAAAAGACGGACAGGAGGAGTGGACCCAGTACTTC. As protein: CASRKDGQEEWTQYF.

This chain joins TRBV14 and TRBJ1-2; D remains unclear. CDR3 length equals 14 residues. V was cut by 4 bases and J by 4 bases, with 13 bases left in between. Per the germline V gene, CDR1 is SGHDN and CDR2 is FVKESK. The CDR3 bases are TGTGCCAGCAGCCGGGCGAGGAGTCCCTATGGCTACACCTTC. This codes for CASSRARSPYGYTF.

In its sample, this clonotype was seen many times. The chain is built from TRBV24-1 and TRBJ2-5, with D maybe TRBD1 (5 bases). The CDR3 runs 15 residues. Germline values: CDR1 KGHDR, CDR2 SFDVKD. Trimming took off 3 bases at V and 5 bases at J, with 15 bases between the two ends. The CDR3 reads CATSDSGQGWETQYF. DNA of the CDR3: TGTGCCACCAGTGATAGTGGGCAGGGATGGGAGACCCAGTACTTC.

This clonotype was counted many times. This chain uses TRBV29-1 with TRBJ1-4; TRBD1 matches at 7 bases. The V and J ends lost 3 bases and 0 bases, in that order; junction bases with no gene match: 4. The germline CDR1 and CDR2 sequences are SQVTM and ANQGSEA. The CDR3 extends over 15 amino acids. CDR3 amino acids: CSVEYGTATNEKLFF. The CDR3 DNA reads TGCAGCGTTGAGTACGGGACAGCAACTAATGAAAAACTGTTTTTT.

The chain combines TRBV10-3 with TRBJ1-4, with TRBD1 as a possible D gene (5 bases). Germline V gene data show CDR1 as ENHRY and CDR2 as SYGVKD. CDR3 length: 17 amino acids. V lost 10 bases and J lost 9, with 30 bases in between. The CDR3 DNA reads TGTGCCAGCACCGAGACGCTACAGGCCTGGAGTTTTCAAAAACTGTTTTTT. This sequence encodes CASTETLQAWSFQKLFF.

The chain recombines TRBV7-9 with TRBJ2-7; TRBD2 matches at 11 bases. Unmatched junction bases numbered 7, after V lost 6 bases and J lost 3 bases. The CDR3 has 15 residues. The germline V gene has CDR1 SEHNR and CDR2 FQNEAQ (reference sequence). In DNA, the CDR3 is TGTGCCAGCAGACGTAGCGGGGGGGGATTCTACGAGCAGTACTTC. Protein: CASRRSGGGFYEQYF.

DNA of the CDR3: TGTGCCAGCATGCTAGCGGGAAACACCGGGGAGACCCAGTACTTC. Translating gives CASMLAGNTGETQYF. The chain is built from TRBV7-3 and TRBJ2-5; 9 bases map to TRBD2. V dropped 7 bases and J dropped 5; count of bases not matched to a gene: 11. The CDR3 consists of 15 residues. Germline V gene sequence: CDR1 SGHTA, CDR2 FQGTGA.

This clonotype was counted at least ten times. J is TRBJ1-4 and V is TRBV7-6, with 7 nucleotides matching TRBD1. The J segment lost 8 bases and the V segment lost 4 bases, leaving 13 bases of the junction unmatched. The CDR3 is 16 amino acids. The germline V gene has CDR1 SGHVS and CDR2 FNYEAQ. CDR3 sequence (DNA): TGTGCCAGCAGCTCTAGCGCACGGCAGGGGGACGAAAAACTGTTTTTT. It translates to CASSSSARQGDEKLFF.